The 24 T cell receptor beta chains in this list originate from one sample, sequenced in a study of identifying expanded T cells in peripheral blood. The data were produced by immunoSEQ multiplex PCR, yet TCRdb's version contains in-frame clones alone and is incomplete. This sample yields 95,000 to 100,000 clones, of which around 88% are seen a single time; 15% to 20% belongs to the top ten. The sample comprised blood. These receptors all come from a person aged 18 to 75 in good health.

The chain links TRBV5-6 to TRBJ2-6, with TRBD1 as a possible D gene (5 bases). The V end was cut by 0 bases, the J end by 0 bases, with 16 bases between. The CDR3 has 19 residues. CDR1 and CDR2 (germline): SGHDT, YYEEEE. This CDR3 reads CASSLGPGLGPSGANVLTF. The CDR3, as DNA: TGTGCCAGCAGCTTGGGTCCAGGGCTTGGCCCCTCTGGGGCCAACGTCCTGACTTTC.

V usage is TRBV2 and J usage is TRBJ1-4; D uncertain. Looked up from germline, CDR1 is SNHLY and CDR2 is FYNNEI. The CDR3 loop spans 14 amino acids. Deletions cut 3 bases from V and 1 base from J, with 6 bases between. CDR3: CASSDGITNEKLFF. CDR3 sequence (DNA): TGTGCCAGCAGTGACGGCATAACTAATGAAAAACTGTTTTTT.

The DNA of the CDR3 is TGTGCCAGCTCAGACTCCCCCACGTCAGGGGCCGGGGAGCTGTTTTTT. Translation gives CASSDSPTSGAGELFF. V usage is TRBV18 and J usage is TRBJ2-2, with a weak D call TRBD1 (6 bases). From germline, CDR1 is KGHSH and CDR2 LQKENI. V was pared by 5 bases and J by 6 bases, with 19 bases between. The CDR3 runs to 16 residues.

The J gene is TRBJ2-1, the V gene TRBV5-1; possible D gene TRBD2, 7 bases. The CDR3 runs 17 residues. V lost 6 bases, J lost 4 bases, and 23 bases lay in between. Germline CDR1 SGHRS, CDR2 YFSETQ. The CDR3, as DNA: TGCGCCAGCACCTCGGCCTCCCTGGGGGGGGCGTACAATGAGCAGTTCTTC. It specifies CASTSASLGGAYNEQFF.

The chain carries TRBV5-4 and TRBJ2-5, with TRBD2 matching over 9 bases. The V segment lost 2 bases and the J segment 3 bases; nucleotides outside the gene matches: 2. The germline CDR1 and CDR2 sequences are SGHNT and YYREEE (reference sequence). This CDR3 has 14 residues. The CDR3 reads CASSLLAGEETQYF. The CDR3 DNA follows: TGTGCCAGCAGCTTATTAGCGGGGGAAGAGACCCAGTACTTC.

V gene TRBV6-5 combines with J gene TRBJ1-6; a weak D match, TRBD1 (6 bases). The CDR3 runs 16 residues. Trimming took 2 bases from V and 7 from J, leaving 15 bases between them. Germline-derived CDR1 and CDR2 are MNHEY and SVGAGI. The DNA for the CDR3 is TGTGCCAGCAGTTACGACCCCACAGGGCTGAATTCACCCCTCCACTTT. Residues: CASSYDPTGLNSPLHF.

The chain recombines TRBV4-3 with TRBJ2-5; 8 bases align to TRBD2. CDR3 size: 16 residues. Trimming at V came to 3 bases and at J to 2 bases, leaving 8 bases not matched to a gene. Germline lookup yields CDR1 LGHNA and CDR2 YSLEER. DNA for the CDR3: TGCGCCAGCAGCCACGAAGCGGGGGCTACACAAGAGACCCAGTACTTC. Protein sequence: CASSHEAGATQETQYF.

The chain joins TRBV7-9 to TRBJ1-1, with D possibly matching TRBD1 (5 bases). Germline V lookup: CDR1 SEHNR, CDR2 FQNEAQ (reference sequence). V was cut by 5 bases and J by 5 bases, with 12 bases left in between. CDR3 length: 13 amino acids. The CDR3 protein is CASSGQGGTEAFF. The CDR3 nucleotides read TGTGCCAGCAGCGGCCAGGGAGGGACTGAAGCTTTCTTT.

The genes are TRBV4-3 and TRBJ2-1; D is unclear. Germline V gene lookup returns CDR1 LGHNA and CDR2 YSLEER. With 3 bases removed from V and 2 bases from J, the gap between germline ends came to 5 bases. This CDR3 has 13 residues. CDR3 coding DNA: TGCGCCAGCAGCCATTTAGCCTACAATGAGCAGTTCTTC. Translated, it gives CASSHLAYNEQFF.

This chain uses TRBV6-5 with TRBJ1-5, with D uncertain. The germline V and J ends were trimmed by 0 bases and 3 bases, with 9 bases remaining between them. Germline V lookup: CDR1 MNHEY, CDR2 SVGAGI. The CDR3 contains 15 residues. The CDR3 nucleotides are TGTGCCAGCAGTTACTCGATAGCGAACAATCAGCCCCAGCATTTT. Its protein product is CASSYSIANNQPQHF.

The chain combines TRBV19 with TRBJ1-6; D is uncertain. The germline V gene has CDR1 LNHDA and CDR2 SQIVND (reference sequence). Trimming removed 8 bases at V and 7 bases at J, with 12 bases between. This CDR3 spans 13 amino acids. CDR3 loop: CASADLANSPLHF. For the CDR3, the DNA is TGTGCCAGTGCCGATCTCGCGAATTCACCCCTCCACTTT.

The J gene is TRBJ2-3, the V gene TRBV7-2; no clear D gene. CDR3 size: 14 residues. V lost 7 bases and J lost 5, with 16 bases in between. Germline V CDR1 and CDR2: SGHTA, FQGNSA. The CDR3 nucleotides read TGTGCCAGCACCCAATCCCCATTTCTAGATACGCAGTATTTT. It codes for CASTQSPFLDTQYF.

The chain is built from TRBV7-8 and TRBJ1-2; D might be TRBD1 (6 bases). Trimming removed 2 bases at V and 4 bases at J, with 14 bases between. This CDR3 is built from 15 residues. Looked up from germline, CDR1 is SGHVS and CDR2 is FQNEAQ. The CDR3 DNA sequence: TGTGCCAGCAGCTTACGAGGGGGGGCAATCTATGGCTACACCTTC. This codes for CASSLRGGAIYGYTF.

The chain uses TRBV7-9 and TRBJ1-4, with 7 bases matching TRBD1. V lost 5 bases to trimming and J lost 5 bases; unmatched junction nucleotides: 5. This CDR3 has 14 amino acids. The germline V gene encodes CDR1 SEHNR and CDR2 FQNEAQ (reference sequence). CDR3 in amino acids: CASSAGTANEKLFF. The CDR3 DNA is TGTGCCAGCAGCGCCGGGACAGCGAATGAAAAACTGTTTTTT. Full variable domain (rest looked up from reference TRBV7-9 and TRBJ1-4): DTGVSQNPRHKITKRGQNVTFRCDPISEHNRLYWYRQTLGQGPEFLTYFQNEAQLEKSRLLSDRFSAERPKGSFSTLEIQRTEQGDSAMYLCASSAGTANEKLFFGSGTQLSVL.

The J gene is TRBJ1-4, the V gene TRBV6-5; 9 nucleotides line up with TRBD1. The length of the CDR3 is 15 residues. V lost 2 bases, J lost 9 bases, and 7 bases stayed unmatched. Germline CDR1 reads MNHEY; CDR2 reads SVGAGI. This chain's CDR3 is CASSYRAGQGQKLFF. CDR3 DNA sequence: TGTGCCAGCAGTTACAGGGCGGGACAGGGACAAAAACTGTTTTTT.

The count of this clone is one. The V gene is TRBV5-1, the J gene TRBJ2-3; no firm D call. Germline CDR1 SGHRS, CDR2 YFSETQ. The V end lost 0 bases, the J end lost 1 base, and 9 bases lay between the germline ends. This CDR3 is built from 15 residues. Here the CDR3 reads CASSLVPERTDTQYF. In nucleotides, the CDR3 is TGCGCCAGCAGCTTGGTTCCGGAACGCACAGATACGCAGTATTTT.

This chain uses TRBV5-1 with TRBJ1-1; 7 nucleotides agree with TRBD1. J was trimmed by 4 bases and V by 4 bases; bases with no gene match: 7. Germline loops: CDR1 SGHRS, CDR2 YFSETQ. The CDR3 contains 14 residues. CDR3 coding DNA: TGCGCCAGCAGCGCCGACAGGGTTCGCACTGAAGCTTTCTTT. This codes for CASSADRVRTEAFF.

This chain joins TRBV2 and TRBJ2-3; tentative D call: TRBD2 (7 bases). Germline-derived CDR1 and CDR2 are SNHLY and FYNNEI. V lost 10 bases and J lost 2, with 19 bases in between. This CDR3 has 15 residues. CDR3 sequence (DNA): TGTGCCACCCCCCGAGGGGGGGGGCCCACAGATACGCAGTATTTT. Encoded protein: CATPRGGGPTDTQYF.

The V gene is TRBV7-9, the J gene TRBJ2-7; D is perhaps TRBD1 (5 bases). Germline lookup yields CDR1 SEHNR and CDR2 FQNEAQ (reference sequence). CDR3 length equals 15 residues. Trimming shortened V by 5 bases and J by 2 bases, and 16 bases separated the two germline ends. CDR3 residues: CASSDPATGPYEQYF. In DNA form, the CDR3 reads TGTGCCAGCAGCGATCCGGCCACAGGCCCCTACGAGCAGTACTTC. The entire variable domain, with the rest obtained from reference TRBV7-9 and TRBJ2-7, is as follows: DTGVSQNPRHKITKRGQNVTFRCDPISEHNRLYWYRQTLGQGPEFLTYFQNEAQLEKSRLLSDRFSAERPKGSFSTLEIQRTEQGDSAMYLCASSDPATGPYEQYFGPGTRLTVT.

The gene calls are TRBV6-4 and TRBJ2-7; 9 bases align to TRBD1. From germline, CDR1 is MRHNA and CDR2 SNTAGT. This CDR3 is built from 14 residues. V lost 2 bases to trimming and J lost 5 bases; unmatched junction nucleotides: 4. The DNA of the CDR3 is TGTGCCAGCAGTGACCTACACAGGGGGCACGAGCAGTACTTC. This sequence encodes CASSDLHRGHEQYF.

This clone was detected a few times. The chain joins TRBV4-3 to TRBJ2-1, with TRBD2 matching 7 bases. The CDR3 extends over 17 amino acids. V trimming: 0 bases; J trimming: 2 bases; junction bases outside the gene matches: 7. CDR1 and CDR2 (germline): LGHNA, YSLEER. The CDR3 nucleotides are TGCGCCAGCAGCCAAGATTTAAACGGGGGGACCTACAATGAGCAGTTCTTC. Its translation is CASSQDLNGGTYNEQFF.

The CDR3 DNA reads TGTGCCAGCAGCGTAGCCAGCTCTGGAAACACCATATATTTT. Translation: CASSVASSGNTIYF. J is TRBJ1-3 and V is TRBV9; no definite D call. The CDR3 has 14 amino acids. V lost 0 bases, J lost 0 bases, and 4 bases lay in between. Germline CDR1 SGDLS, CDR2 YYNGEE. The full variable domain, its missing parts supplied by reference TRBV9 and TRBJ1-3, is DSGVTQTPKHLITATGQRVTLRCSPRSGDLSVYWYQQSLDQGLQFLIQYYNGEERAKGNILERFSAQQFPDLHSELNLSSLELGDSALYFCASSVASSGNTIYFGEGSWLTVV.

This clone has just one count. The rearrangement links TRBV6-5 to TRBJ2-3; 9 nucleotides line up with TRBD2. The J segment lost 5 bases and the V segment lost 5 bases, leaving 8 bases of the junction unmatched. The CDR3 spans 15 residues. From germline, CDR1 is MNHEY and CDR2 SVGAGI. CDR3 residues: CASSPGTSRGDTQYF. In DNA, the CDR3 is TGTGCCAGCAGTCCGGGGACTAGCAGAGGAGATACGCAGTATTTT.

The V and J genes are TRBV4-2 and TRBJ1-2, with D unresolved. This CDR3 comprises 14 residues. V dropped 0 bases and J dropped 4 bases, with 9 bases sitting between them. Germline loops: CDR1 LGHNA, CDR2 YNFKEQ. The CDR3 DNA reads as TGTGCCAGCAGCCAAGATCGGGCCGGCTATGGCTACACCTTC. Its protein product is CASSQDRAGYGYTF.